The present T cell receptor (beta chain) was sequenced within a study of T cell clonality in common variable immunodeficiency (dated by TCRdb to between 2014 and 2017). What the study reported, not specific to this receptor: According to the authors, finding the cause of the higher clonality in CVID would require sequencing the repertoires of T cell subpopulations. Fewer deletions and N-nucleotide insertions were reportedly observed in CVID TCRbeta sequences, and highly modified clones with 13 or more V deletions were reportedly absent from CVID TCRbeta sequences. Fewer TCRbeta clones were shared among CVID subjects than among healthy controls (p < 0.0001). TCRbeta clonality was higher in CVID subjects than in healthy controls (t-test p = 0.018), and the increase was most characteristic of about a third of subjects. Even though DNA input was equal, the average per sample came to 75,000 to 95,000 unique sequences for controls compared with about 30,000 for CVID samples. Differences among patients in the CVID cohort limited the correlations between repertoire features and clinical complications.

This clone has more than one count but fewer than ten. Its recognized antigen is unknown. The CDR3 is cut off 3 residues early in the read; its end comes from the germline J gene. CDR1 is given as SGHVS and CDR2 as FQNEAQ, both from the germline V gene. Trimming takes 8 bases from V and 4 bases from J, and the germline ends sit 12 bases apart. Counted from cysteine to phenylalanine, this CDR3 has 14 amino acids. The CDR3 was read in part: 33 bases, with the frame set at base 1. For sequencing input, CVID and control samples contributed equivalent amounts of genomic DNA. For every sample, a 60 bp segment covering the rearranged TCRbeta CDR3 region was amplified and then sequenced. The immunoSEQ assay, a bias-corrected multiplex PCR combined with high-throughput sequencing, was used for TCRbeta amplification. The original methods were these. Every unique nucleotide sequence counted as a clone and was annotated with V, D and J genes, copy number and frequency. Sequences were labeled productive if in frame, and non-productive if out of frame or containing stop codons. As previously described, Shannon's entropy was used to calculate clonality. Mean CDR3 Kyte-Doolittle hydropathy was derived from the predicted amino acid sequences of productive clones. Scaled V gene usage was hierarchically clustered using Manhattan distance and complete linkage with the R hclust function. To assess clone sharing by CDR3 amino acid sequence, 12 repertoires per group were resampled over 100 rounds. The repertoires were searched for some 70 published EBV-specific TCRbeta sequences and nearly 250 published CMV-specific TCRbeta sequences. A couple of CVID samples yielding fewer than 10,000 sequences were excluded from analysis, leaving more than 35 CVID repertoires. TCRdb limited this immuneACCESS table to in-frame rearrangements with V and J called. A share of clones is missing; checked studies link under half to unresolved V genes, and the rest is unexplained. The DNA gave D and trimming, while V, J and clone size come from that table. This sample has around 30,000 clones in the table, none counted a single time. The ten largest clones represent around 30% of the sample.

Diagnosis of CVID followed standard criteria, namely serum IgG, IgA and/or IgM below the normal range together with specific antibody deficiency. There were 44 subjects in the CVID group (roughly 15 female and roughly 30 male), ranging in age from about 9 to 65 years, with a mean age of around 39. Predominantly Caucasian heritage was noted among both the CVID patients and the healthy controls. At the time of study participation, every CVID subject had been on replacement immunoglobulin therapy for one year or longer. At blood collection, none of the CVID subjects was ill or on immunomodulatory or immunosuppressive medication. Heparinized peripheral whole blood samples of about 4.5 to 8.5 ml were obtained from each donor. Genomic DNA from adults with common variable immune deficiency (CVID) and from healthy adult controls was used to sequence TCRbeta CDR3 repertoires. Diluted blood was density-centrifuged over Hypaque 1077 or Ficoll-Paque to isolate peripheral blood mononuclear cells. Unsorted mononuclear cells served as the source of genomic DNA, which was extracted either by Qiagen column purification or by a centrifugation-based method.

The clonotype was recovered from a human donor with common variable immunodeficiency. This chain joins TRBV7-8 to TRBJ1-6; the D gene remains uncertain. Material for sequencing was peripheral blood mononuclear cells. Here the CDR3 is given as CASAVDHYNSPLHF. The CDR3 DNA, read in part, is TGTGCCAGCGCGGTTGACCATTATAATTCACCC.